The entry below describes one T cell receptor (beta chain). The antigen is not known. Sorted T cells were CFSE-labeled and cultured approximately five days with allogeneic regulatory or mature dendritic cells at 1:10. CD4+ or CD8+ T cells were sorted as naive CD45RA+ or memory CD45RO+. The CDR3 runs 14 residues. V was cut by 5 bases and J by 3 bases, with 13 bases left in between. CDR1 and CDR2 from the germline V gene are MNHEY and SVGAGI. These data come from a study of regulatory dendritic cells for organ transplantation. The overall study: Day 6 dendritic cell cultures were stimulated with LPS. Study conclusions and caveats: The authors noted considerable between-person heterogeneity in alloreactive memory CD8+ cells. Memory T cells were less diverse than naive, with memory CD8+ most oligoclonal.

The table came from immunoSEQ multiplex PCR; TCRdb's copy has only in-frame clones and leaves some out. The sample carries some 10,000 clones, 75% recorded once. The TCR sequence derives from a human donor in good health. Sequencing was done on a sample of memory CD4+ T cells from blood cultured with regulatory dendritic cells. Subset given: CD45RO+ memory T cells. V and J are TRBV6-5 and TRBJ1-2; D unclear. CDR3 sequence (DNA): TGTGCCAGCAGTGGAAGCGAGGGTTACTATGGCTACACCTTC. The encoded protein is CASSGSEGYYGYTF.